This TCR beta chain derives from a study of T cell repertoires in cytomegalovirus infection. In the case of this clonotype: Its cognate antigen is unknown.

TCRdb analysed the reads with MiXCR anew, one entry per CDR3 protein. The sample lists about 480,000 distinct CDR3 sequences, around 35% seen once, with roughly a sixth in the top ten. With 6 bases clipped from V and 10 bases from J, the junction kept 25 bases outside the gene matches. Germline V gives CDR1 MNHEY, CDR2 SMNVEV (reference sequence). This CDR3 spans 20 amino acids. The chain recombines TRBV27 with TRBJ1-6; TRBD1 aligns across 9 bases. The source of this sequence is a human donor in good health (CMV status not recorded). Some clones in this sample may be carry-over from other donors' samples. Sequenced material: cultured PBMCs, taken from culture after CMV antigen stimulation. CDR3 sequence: CASSSAGDRVYLIPLSPLHF. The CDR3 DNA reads TGTGCCAGCAGCTCCGCGGGGGACAGGGTTTATCTAATTCCACTCTCACCCCTCCACTTT.